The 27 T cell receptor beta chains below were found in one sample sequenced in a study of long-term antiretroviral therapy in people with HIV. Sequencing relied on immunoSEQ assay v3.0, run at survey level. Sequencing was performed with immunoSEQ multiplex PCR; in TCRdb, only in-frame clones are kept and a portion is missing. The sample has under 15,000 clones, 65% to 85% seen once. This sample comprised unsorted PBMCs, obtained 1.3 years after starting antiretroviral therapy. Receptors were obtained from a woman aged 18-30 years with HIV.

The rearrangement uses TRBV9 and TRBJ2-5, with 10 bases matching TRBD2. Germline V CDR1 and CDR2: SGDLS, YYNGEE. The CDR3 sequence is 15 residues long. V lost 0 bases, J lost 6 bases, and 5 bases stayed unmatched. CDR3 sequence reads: CASSVVSGGAKTQYF. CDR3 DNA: TGTGCCAGCAGCGTAGTGAGCGGGGGGGCTAAGACCCAGTACTTC.

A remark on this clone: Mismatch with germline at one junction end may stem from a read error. CDR3 loop: CASSLLTGGRVF. DNA for the CDR3: TGCGCCAGCAGCTTGTTAACAGGCGGTCGGGTCTTC. The chain combines TRBV5-1 with TRBJ1-2; TRBD1 might be the D (5 bases). CDR3 length equals 12 residues. Germline V CDR1 and CDR2: SGHRS, YFSETQ.

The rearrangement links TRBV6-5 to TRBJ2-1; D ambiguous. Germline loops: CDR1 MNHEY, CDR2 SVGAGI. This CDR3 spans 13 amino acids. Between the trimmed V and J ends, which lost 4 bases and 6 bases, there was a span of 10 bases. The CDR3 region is CASSSGPGNEQFF. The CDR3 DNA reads TGTGCCAGCAGTTCGGGCCCGGGCAATGAGCAGTTCTTC.

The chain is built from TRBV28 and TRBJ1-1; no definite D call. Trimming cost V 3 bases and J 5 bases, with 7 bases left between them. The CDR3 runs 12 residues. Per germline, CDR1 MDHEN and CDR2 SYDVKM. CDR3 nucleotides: TGTGCCAGCAGTTTCCTCGGGACTGAAGCTTTCTTT. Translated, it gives CASSFLGTEAFF.

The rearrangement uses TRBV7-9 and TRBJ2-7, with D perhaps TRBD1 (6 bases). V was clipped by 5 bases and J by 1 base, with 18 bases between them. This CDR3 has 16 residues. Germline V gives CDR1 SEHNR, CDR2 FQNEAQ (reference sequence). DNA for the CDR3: TGTGCCAGCAGCCTAAGGACAGCCACCCTATCCTACGAGCAGTACTTC. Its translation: CASSLRTATLSYEQYF.

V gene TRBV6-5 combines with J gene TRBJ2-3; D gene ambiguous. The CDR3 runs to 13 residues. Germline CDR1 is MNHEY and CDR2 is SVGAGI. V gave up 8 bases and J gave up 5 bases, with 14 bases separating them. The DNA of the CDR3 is TGTGCCAGCTCCTCCGGGCGTGGAGATACGCAGTATTTT. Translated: CASSSGRGDTQYF.

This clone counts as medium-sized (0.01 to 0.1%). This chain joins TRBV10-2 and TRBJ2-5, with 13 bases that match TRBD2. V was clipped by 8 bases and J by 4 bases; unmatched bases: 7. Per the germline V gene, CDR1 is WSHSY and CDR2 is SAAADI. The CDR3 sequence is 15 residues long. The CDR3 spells CASGGLAGASETQYF. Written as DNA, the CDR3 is TGCGCCAGCGGAGGACTAGCGGGAGCGTCAGAGACCCAGTACTTC.

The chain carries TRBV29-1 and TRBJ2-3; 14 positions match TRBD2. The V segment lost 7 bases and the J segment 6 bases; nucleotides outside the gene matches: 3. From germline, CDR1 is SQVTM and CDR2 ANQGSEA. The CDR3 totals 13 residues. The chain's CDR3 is CSERTSGGDTQYF. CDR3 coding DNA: TGCAGCGAGAGGACTAGCGGGGGGGATACGCAGTATTTT.

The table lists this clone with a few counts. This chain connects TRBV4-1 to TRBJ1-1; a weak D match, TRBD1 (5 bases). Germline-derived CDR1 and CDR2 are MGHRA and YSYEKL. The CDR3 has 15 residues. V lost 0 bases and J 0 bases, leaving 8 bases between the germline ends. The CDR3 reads CASSQDGTLNTEAFF. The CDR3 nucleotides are TGCGCCAGCAGCCAAGATGGGACCTTGAACACTGAAGCTTTCTTT.

The CDR3 is CASSWRGGGSYEQYF. In DNA form, the CDR3 reads TGTGCCAGCAGCTGGCGGGGGGGCGGCTCCTACGAGCAGTACTTC. The chain uses TRBV5-4 and TRBJ2-7, with TRBD2 identical over 9 bases. There are 15 residues in the CDR3. Unmatched junction bases numbered 4, after V lost 3 bases and J lost 0 bases. Germline assignment: CDR1 SGHNT and CDR2 YYREEE (reference sequence).

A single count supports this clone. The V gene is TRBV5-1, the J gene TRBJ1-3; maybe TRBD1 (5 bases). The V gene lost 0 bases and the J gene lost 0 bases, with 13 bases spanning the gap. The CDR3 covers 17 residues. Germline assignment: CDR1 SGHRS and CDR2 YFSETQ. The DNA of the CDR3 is TGCGCCAGCAGCTTGGAACCAGGGACCGTCTCTGGAAACACCATATATTTT. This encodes CASSLEPGTVSGNTIYF.

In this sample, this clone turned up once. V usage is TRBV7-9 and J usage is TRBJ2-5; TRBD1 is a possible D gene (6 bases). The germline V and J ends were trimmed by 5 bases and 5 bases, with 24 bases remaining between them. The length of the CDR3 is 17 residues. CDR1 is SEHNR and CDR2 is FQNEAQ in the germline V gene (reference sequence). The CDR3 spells CASSPKSAGAGRETQYF. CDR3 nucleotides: TGTGCCAGCAGCCCTAAGTCAGCAGGGGCCGGTAGGGAGACCCAGTACTTC.

This chain's CDR3 is CASSLGLAGISYNEQFF. In DNA, the CDR3 is TGCGCCAGCAGCCTCGGACTAGCGGGGATCTCCTACAATGAGCAGTTCTTC. J is TRBJ2-1 and V is TRBV5-1; 12 nucleotides agree with TRBD2. Trimming at V came to 4 bases and at J to 0 bases, leaving 5 bases not matched to a gene. This CDR3 is 17 amino acids long. CDR1 is SGHRS and CDR2 is YFSETQ in the germline V gene.

The CDR3 DNA reads as TGTGCCAGCAGACCGGGCTTAGGAAACACTGAAGCTTTCTTT. As protein: CASRPGLGNTEAFF. This chain uses TRBV11-1 with TRBJ1-1, with D uncertain. Germline V CDR1 and CDR2: SGHAT, FQDESV (reference sequence). The V and J ends lost 6 bases and 2 bases respectively, with 13 bases between them. The CDR3 runs to 14 residues.

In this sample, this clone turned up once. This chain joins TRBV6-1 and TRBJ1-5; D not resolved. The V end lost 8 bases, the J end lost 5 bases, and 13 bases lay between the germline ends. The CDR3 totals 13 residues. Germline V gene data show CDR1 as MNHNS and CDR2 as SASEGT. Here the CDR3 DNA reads TGTGCCAGCGGCCCGGGTCCTTATCAGCCCCAGCATTTT. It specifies CASGPGPYQPQHF.

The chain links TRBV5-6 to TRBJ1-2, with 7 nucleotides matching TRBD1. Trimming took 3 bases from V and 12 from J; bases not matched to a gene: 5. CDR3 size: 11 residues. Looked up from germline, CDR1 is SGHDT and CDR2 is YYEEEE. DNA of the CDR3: TGTGCCAGCAGCTCAGGGACAGAAGACACCTTC. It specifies CASSSGTEDTF.

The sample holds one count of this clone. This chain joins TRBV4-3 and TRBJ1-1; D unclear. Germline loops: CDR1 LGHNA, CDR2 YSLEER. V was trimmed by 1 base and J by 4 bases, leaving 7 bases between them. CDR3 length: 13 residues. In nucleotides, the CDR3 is TGCGCCAGCAGCCAAGGGGTCGGCACTGAAGCTTTCTTT. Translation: CASSQGVGTEAFF.

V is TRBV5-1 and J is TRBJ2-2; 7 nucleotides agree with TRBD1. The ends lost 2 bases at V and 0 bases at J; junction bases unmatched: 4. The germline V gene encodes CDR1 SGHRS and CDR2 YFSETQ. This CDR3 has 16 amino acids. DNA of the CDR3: TGCGCCAGCAGCTTCGCGGACAGGACGAACACCGGGGAGCTGTTTTTT. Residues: CASSFADRTNTGELFF.

CDR3: CASSQDRGRASNYFANYGYTF. In DNA, the CDR3 is TGCGCCAGCAGCCAGGATCGAGGCCGGGCCAGTAATTATTTCGCTAACTATGGCTACACCTTC. The chain employs TRBV4-3 and TRBJ1-2; D is ambiguous. Germline assignment: CDR1 LGHNA and CDR2 YSLEER. The CDR3 extends over 21 amino acids. With 3 bases removed from V and 0 bases from J, the gap between germline ends came to 29 bases.

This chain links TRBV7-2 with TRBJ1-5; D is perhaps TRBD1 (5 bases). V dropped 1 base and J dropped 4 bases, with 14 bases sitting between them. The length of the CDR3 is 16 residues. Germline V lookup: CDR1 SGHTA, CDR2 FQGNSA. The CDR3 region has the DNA TGTGCCAGCAGCTTAGGAGGGGACGGCAGAAATCAGCCCCAGCATTTT. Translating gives CASSLGGDGRNQPQHF.

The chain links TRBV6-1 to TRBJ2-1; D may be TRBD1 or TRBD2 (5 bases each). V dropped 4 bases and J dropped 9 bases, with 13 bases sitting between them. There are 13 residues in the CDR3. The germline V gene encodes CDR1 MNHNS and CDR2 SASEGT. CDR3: CASSVAGTGEQFF. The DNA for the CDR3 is TGTGCCAGCAGTGTGGCAGGGACGGGTGAGCAGTTCTTC.

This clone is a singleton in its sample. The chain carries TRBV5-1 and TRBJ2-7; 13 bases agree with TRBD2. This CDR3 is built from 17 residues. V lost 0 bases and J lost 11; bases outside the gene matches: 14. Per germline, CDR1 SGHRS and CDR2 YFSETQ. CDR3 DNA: TGCGCCAGCAGCTTGGGAGGCGTGGAACTAGCGGGAGGGGGCGAGTACTTC. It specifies CASSLGGVELAGGGEYF.

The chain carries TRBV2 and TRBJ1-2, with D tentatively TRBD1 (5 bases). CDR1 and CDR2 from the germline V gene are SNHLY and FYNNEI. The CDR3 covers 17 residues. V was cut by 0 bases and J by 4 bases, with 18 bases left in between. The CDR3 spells CASSEAPPGGGGYGYTF. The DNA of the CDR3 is TGTGCCAGCAGTGAAGCGCCTCCGGGGGGGGGAGGCTATGGCTACACCTTC.

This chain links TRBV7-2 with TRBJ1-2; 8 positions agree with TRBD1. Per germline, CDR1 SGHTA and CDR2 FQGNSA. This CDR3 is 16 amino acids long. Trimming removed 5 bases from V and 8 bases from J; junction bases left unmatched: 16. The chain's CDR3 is CASSAAGTGSPRGYTF. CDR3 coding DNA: TGTGCCAGCAGCGCGGCCGGGACAGGCTCCCCAAGGGGCTACACCTTC.

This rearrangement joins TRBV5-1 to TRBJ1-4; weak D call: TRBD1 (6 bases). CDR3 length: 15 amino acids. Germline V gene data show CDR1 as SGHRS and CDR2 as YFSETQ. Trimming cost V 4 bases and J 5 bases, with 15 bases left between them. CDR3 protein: CASSLGAQGNEKLFF. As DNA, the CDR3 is TGCGCCAGCAGCCTCGGGGCACAGGGAAATGAAAAACTGTTTTTT.

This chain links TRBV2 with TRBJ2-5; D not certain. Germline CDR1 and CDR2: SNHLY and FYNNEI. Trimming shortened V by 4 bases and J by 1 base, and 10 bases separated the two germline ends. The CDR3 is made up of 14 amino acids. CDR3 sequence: CASSVGRVQETQYF. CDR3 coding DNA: TGTGCCAGCAGTGTGGGAAGGGTCCAAGAGACCCAGTACTTC.

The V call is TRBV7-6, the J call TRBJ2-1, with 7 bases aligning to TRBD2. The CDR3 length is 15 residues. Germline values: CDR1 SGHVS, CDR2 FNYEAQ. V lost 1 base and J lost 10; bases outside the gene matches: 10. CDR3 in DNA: TGTGCCAGCAGCTTAGGGGACTACTCCGCCGTGGAGCAGTTCTTC. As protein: CASSLGDYSAVEQFF. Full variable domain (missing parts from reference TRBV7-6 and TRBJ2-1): GAGVSQSPRYKVTKRGQDVALRCDPISGHVSLYWYRQALGQGPEFLTYFNYEAQQDKSGLPNDRFSAERPEGSISTLTIQRTEQRDSAMYRCASSLGDYSAVEQFFGPGTRLTVL.